This T cell receptor (beta chain) was profiled in a study of tumor and adjacent non-tumor tissue in lung cancer. For the study at large: Around 4.5 million productive TCRbeta reads were obtained per sample on average.

The template was RNA from unsorted bulk tissue. This non-tumor lung sample came from over 3 cm beyond the tumor edge. The library came from three nested PCR rounds adapted from ARM-PCR protocols. TCRdb re-derived calls from the multiplex PCR reads in MiXCR, one entry per CDR3 protein. This table holds tens of thousands of distinct CDR3 sequences, 76% found once. This clonotype was observed many times. The germline V gene has CDR1 MGHRA and CDR2 YSYEKL. This CDR3 region has 16 residues. J lost 3 bases, V lost 4 bases, and 10 bases had no gene match. The sequence was obtained from a man aged 65 to 85 with non-small cell lung cancer. The chain links TRBV4-1 to TRBJ2-5, with 8 bases fitting TRBD1. The sample was distant non-tumor lung tissue. CDR3 sequence: CASSRNPGQAKETQYF. The DNA of the CDR3 is TGCGCCAGCAGCCGAAACCCGGGACAGGCTAAAGAGACCCAGTACTTC.